This entry lists 4 T cell receptor beta chains sequenced from one sample in a study of T cell responses to AZD1222 COVID-19 vaccine. Libraries were prepared by immunoSEQ multiplex PCR; TCRdb keeps only in-frame clonotypes and omits some of them. The table records more than 150,000 clones, around 89% of them present only once. Sample: peripheral blood, taken on day 0 of AZD1222 vaccination. The receptors derive from an adult in good health.

This rearrangement joins TRBV5-5 to TRBJ1-6; 9 nucleotides align to TRBD1. The CDR3 is 16 amino acids. Germline V gives CDR1 SGHKS, CDR2 YYEKEE (reference sequence). The V segment lost 2 bases and the J segment 6 bases; nucleotides outside the gene matches: 6. The CDR3 protein is CASSFNRGQGNSPLHF. CDR3 DNA: TGTGCCAGCAGCTTCAACAGGGGACAGGGTAATTCACCCCTCCACTTT.

The J gene is TRBJ2-3, the V gene TRBV27; D is perhaps TRBD1 or TRBD2 (6 bases each). The CDR3 loop spans 16 amino acids. CDR1 and CDR2 from the germline V gene are MNHEY and SMNVEV (reference sequence). Between the trimmed V and J ends, which lost 3 bases and 2 bases, there was a span of 15 bases. In DNA, the CDR3 is TGTGCCAGCAGTTTCGGGGGCATGGGCCTCACAGATACGCAGTATTTT. Protein: CASSFGGMGLTDTQYF.

The rearrangement joins TRBV6-6 to TRBJ1-4; D uncertain. CDR1 MNHNY and CDR2 SVGAGI come from the germline V gene (reference sequence). The CDR3 is 11 amino acids. V dropped 6 bases and J dropped 6 bases, with 5 bases sitting between them. The CDR3 spells CASRRDEKLFF. CDR3 DNA: TGTGCCAGCAGGAGGGATGAAAAACTGTTTTTT.

The V and J genes are TRBV19 and TRBJ1-6; D ambiguous. This CDR3 spans 14 amino acids. Germline V gene sequence: CDR1 LNHDA, CDR2 SQIVND (reference sequence). V was shortened by 7 bases and J by 1 base, with 8 bases between the two germline ends. The CDR3 DNA sequence: TGTGCCAGTACTCAGATGTCCTATAATTCACCCCTCCACTTT. Protein product: CASTQMSYNSPLHF.